These 11 T cell receptor beta chains came from one sample sequenced in a study of cytomegalovirus exposure and HLA in healthy donors. Primers included in the PCR were 60 Vbeta and 13 Jbeta primers. The protocol was immunoSEQ multiplex PCR, while the TCRdb copy is restricted to in-frame clones and leaves out a portion. The sample yields about 140,000 clones, 82% seen once. The specimen sequenced was PBMCs. These receptors all come from a woman aged 45-65 years in good health and CMV-seropositive.

This chain links TRBV6-1 with TRBJ1-1; D is possibly TRBD1 (5 bases). The CDR3 runs 12 residues. V lost 9 bases and J 4 bases, leaving 12 bases between the germline ends. The V gene's germline CDR1 is MNHNS and CDR2 SASEGT. The CDR3 sequence: CASGAGSTEAFF. CDR3 DNA: TGTGCCAGTGGGGCGGGGAGCACTGAAGCTTTCTTT.

The chain recombines TRBV28 with TRBJ1-5; possible D gene TRBD1, 5 bases. Germline-derived CDR1 and CDR2 are MDHEN and SYDVKM. The CDR3 is 14 residues long. V lost 6 bases to trimming and J lost 2 bases, with 11 bases between them. CDR3 sequence (DNA): TGTGCCAGCAGAGGGGCAGAACGCAATCAGCCCCAGCATTTT. Translation gives CASRGAERNQPQHF.

This clone has only a few counts. This sequence joins TRBV11-3 and TRBJ2-1; maybe TRBD1 (5 bases). Per the germline V gene, CDR1 is SGHNT and CDR2 is YENEEA. This CDR3 has 18 residues. Trimming removed 5 bases from V and 0 bases from J, with 20 bases in between. CDR3 loop: CASSQETANRSSYNEQFF. The DNA for the CDR3 is TGTGCCAGCAGCCAGGAGACAGCGAACCGTAGCTCCTACAATGAGCAGTTCTTC.

The V gene is TRBV11-2, the J gene TRBJ1-6, with a tentative D call TRBD1 (5 bases). CDR1 is SGHAT, CDR2 FQNNGV, per germline. V lost 3 bases to trimming and J lost 6 bases, with 18 bases between them. The CDR3 is made up of 17 amino acids. The CDR3, as DNA: TGTGCCAGCAGCTTGCTTTATGGAGGGGCTATTAATTCACCCCTCCACTTT. Translating gives CASSLLYGGAINSPLHF.

The CDR3 bases are TGCGCCAGCAGCCAAGAAACGGTATTCACAGATACGCAGTATTTT. Translation: CASSQETVFTDTQYF. The chain employs TRBV4-3 and TRBJ2-3; D remains unclear. There are 15 residues in the CDR3. The V and J ends lost 0 bases and 2 bases respectively, with 9 bases between them. Germline V gene data show CDR1 as LGHNA and CDR2 as YSLEER.

CDR3 coding DNA: TGTGCCAGCACGGGGCCTAGCGGGAGTGTATATGAGCAGTTCTTC. Its translation is CASTGPSGSVYEQFF. V and J are TRBV28 and TRBJ2-1; 10 bases match TRBD2. CDR1 and CDR2 from the germline V gene are MDHEN and SYDVKM. Trimming at V came to 7 bases and at J to 8 bases, leaving 11 bases not matched to a gene. The length of the CDR3 is 15 residues.

The chain combines TRBV27 with TRBJ1-4; D is undetermined. The V gene's germline CDR1 is MNHEY and CDR2 SMNVEV (reference sequence). Trimming stripped 4 bases from V and 7 bases from J, with 16 bases between. The CDR3 contains 15 residues. CDR3 bases: TGTGCCAGCAGTTCTCCCGGGAGTTTAGGTGAAAAACTGTTTTTT. Translated, it gives CASSSPGSLGEKLFF. The full variable domain, its missing parts supplied by reference TRBV27 and TRBJ1-4, is EAQVTQNPRYLITVTGKKLTVTCSQNMNHEYMSWYRQDPGLGLRQIYYSMNVEVTDKGDVPEGYKVSRKEKRNFPLILESPSPNQTSLYFCASSSPGSLGEKLFFGSGTQLSVL.

The chain has TRBV18 and TRBJ1-1, with D unresolved. V gave up 2 bases and J gave up 3 bases, with 10 bases separating them. Germline CDR1 reads KGHSH; CDR2 reads LQKENI. There are 14 residues in the CDR3. DNA for the CDR3: TGTGCCAGCTCACCAAACGAAGAGCACACTGAAGCTTTCTTT. Its translation is CASSPNEEHTEAFF.

CDR3: CASGLALIDTQYF. The CDR3 DNA sequence: TGTGCTAGTGGTTTGGCCCTAATAGATACGCAGTATTTT. The rearrangement links TRBV12-5 to TRBJ2-3; D is unclear. Looked up from germline, CDR1 is LGHNT and CDR2 is FRNRAP. Trimming cost V 1 base and J 5 bases, with 7 bases left between them. CDR3 length: 13 amino acids.

The rearrangement joins TRBV7-2 to TRBJ1-1; 10 positions match TRBD1. The CDR3 runs to 14 residues. V shed 3 bases and J 7 bases; nucleotides not matched to a gene: 5. Germline values: CDR1 SGHTA, CDR2 FQGNSA. CDR3 DNA: TGTGCCAGCAGCTTCACCGGGACAGGGGATGAAGCTTTCTTT. Translated, it gives CASSFTGTGDEAFF.

V usage is TRBV2 and J usage is TRBJ1-5, with a possible D match to TRBD1 (6 bases). The CDR3 is 15 residues long. Germline CDR1 reads SNHLY; CDR2 reads FYNNEI. Trimming cost V 2 bases and J 3 bases, with 11 bases left between them. The CDR3 region is CASSEFGQYNQPQHF. The DNA of the CDR3 is TGTGCCAGCAGTGAATTTGGACAGTACAATCAGCCCCAGCATTTT.